These 32 T cell receptor beta chains originate from one sample sequenced in a study of PD-1 blockade in classical Hodgkin lymphoma. Every patient relapsed after autologous stem cell transplantation, and brentuximab vedotin exposure varied. After PBMCs were thawed, their CD8+ T cells were isolated by magnetic negative selection. Libraries were prepared by immunoSEQ multiplex PCR; TCRdb keeps only in-frame clonotypes and omits some of them. The data show about 2,700 clones, less than 80% seen once. The source material was CD8+ T cells from blood, sampled at baseline. The receptors shown here come from a human donor with classical Hodgkin lymphoma.

The chain has TRBV2 and TRBJ1-1; tentatively, D is TRBD1 (5 bases). The CDR3 sequence is 13 residues long. V lost 3 bases, J lost 9 bases, and 14 bases lay in between. Per the germline V gene, CDR1 is SNHLY and CDR2 is FYNNEI. CDR3 in amino acids: CASSDETADKAFF. For the CDR3, the DNA is TGTGCCAGCAGTGACGAGACAGCTGATAAAGCTTTCTTT.

The rearrangement links TRBV5-1 to TRBJ1-4; the match to TRBD1 covers 10 bases. The CDR3 totals 15 residues. With V trimmed by 4 bases and J by 7 bases, 7 bases remained unmatched. Germline loops: CDR1 SGHRS, CDR2 YFSETQ. CDR3 bases: TGCGCCAGCAGCCTTCGGACAGGGGGACTTGAAAAACTGTTTTTT. Translation: CASSLRTGGLEKLFF. The variable domain in full, completed from reference TRBV5-1 and TRBJ1-4, reads KAGVTQTPRYLIKTRGQQVTLSCSPISGHRSVSWYQQTPGQGLQFLFEYFSETQRNKGNFPGRFSGRQFSNSRSEMNVSTLELGDSALYLCASSLRTGGLEKLFFGSGTQLSVL.

The chain is built from TRBV5-6 and TRBJ2-7, with a weak D call TRBD2 (5 bases). Deletions cut 4 bases from V and 6 bases from J, with 14 bases between. This CDR3 has 13 residues. Germline V gene sequence: CDR1 SGHDT, CDR2 YYEEEE. The CDR3 region is CASSVGVAGEQYF. The CDR3 DNA sequence: TGTGCCAGCAGCGTAGGCGTTGCGGGCGAGCAGTACTTC.

The V call is TRBV27, the J call TRBJ1-1, with TRBD1 identical over 7 bases. Germline V gene sequence: CDR1 MNHEY, CDR2 SMNVEV (reference sequence). Trimming at V came to 4 bases and at J to 8 bases, leaving 1 base not matched to a gene. The CDR3 sequence is 11 residues long. The CDR3 DNA reads as TGTGCCAGCAGTTCAGGGGGAGAAGCTTTCTTT. This gives the protein CASSSGGEAFF.

This chain joins TRBV7-2 and TRBJ2-7; D remains unclear. CDR1 is SGHTA, CDR2 FQGNSA, per germline. V shed 1 base and J shed 4 bases, with 11 bases lying between them. This CDR3 comprises 14 residues. CDR3 DNA: TGTGCCAGCAGCTTAGAATGGCAGCTATACGAGCAGTACTTC. Translation: CASSLEWQLYEQYF.

The chain combines TRBV27 with TRBJ1-2; 7 nucleotides line up with TRBD1. J was trimmed by 4 bases and V by 8 bases; bases with no gene match: 7. Per germline, CDR1 MNHEY and CDR2 SMNVEV (reference sequence). The CDR3 has 13 residues. CDR3 nucleotides: TGTGCCAGCCGACTGACAGGGACCTATGGCTACACCTTC. It encodes CASRLTGTYGYTF.

The chain combines TRBV7-9 with TRBJ1-2; D gene uncertain. The CDR3 runs to 12 residues. Trimming took off 5 bases at V and 5 bases at J, with 9 bases between the two ends. In germline, CDR1 is SEHNR, CDR2 FQNEAQ (reference sequence). CDR3 coding DNA: TGTGCCAGCAGCCCGCCGCAGTATGGCTACACCTTC. Translation gives CASSPPQYGYTF.

This chain uses TRBV9 with TRBJ1-1; D gene ambiguous. Trimming took off 3 bases at V and 1 base at J, with 10 bases between the two ends. CDR1 and CDR2 (germline): SGDLS, YYNGEE. The CDR3 contains 14 residues. The CDR3 nucleotides are TGTGCCAGCAGCGCCCCTGACGGGAACACTGAAGCTTTCTTT. Its protein product is CASSAPDGNTEAFF.

This clone was seen a few times. This chain uses TRBV4-3 with TRBJ1-1; TRBD1 is a possible D gene (5 bases). V shed 0 bases and J shed 0 bases, with 11 bases lying between them. This CDR3 spans 16 amino acids. Germline CDR1 reads LGHNA; CDR2 reads YSLEER. The CDR3 DNA is TGCGCCAGCAGCCAAGATCACGGACAAATGAACACTGAAGCTTTCTTT. Protein: CASSQDHGQMNTEAFF.

Notes on this clone: Other DNA sequences in this specimen translate into the identical CDR3. The chain links TRBV6-6 to TRBJ1-2; no reliable D call. Trimming cost V 7 bases and J 3 bases, with 9 bases left between them. The germline gives CDR1 MNHNY, CDR2 SVGAGI (reference sequence). The CDR3 extends over 12 amino acids. In nucleotides, the CDR3 is TGTGCCAGCAAAAGAGAGGACTATGGCTACACCTTC. It is translated as CASKREDYGYTF.

This clone occurred a few times. This chain joins TRBV6-1 and TRBJ2-3; D assignment may be TRBD1 or TRBD2 (5 bases each). CDR1 MNHNS and CDR2 SASEGT come from the germline V gene. The CDR3 runs 14 residues. V lost 5 bases, J lost 6 bases, and 15 bases lay in between. The CDR3 nucleotides read TGTGCCAGCAGTCCCGGGACCCCGGCGGATACGCAGTATTTT. This sequence encodes CASSPGTPADTQYF.

The rearrangement links TRBV14 to TRBJ2-1; D ambiguous. The germline gives CDR1 SGHDN, CDR2 FVKESK. The CDR3 totals 14 residues. The V end was cut by 2 bases, the J end by 6 bases, with 11 bases between. The CDR3 is CASSQNLDTNEQFF. In DNA form, the CDR3 reads TGTGCCAGCAGCCAAAATTTAGATACCAATGAGCAGTTCTTC.

There are a few counts of this clone. This chain joins TRBV7-9 and TRBJ2-7; D might be TRBD1 (5 bases). V lost 3 bases and J lost 6, with 9 bases in between. Germline V gene sequence: CDR1 SEHNR, CDR2 FQNEAQ (reference sequence). The CDR3 consists of 12 residues. The CDR3 loop reads CASSFAQGEQYF. The CDR3 DNA sequence: TGTGCCAGCAGCTTTGCCCAGGGCGAGCAGTACTTC.

This clone was seen only once. This sequence joins TRBV7-8 and TRBJ2-5; a possible D gene is TRBD2 (5 bases). The J call may be in error: the DNA end matches TRBJ2-7 better. The CDR3 is 14 residues long. The germline V gene has CDR1 SGHVS and CDR2 FQNEAQ. CDR3 nucleotides: TGTGCCAGCAGCTTAGGTTCGGGGAGATACGAGCAGTACTTC. Translation: CASSLGSGRYEQYF.

In DNA, the CDR3 is TGTGCCAGCAGCTTGGCTTTCGGACCAGGCGAGCAGTACTTC. This codes for CASSLAFGPGEQYF. V and J are TRBV11-3 and TRBJ2-7; the D is unclear. The germline CDR1 and CDR2 sequences are SGHNT and YENEEA. The CDR3 totals 14 residues. V lost 3 bases to trimming and J lost 6 bases, with 15 bases between them.

The rearrangement joins TRBV27 to TRBJ1-1, with D perhaps matching TRBD1 (5 bases). The CDR3 has 11 amino acids. The germline gives CDR1 MNHEY, CDR2 SMNVEV (reference sequence). Between the trimmed V and J ends, which lost 1 base and 8 bases, there was a span of 5 bases. In DNA form, the CDR3 reads TGTGCCAGCAGTTTATGGGGCGAAGCTTTCTTT. It is translated as CASSLWGEAFF.

CDR3 loop: CASSLDRRNYGYTF. In nucleotides, the CDR3 is TGTGCCAGCAGTTTGGACAGGAGGAACTATGGCTACACCTTC. The chain is built from TRBV28 and TRBJ1-2, with TRBD1 matching over 7 bases. Germline V lookup: CDR1 MDHEN, CDR2 SYDVKM. The CDR3 is made up of 14 amino acids. The junction had 3 bases not matched to a gene; V was cut back by 3 bases and J by 2 bases.

This clone counts as large. The chain is built from TRBV7-8 and TRBJ2-1; TRBD1 matches 7 bases. The CDR3 sequence is 14 residues long. Germline CDR1 reads SGHVS; CDR2 reads FQNEAQ. The V gene end was trimmed by 5 bases and the J gene end by 9 bases; junction bases not matched to a gene: 10. CDR3 sequence reads: CASSISSQGSEQFF. The CDR3 DNA sequence: TGTGCCAGCAGCATATCCTCACAGGGGTCTGAGCAGTTCTTC.

CDR3 in amino acids: CAISPNLGPLNTEAFF. The CDR3 DNA is TGTGCCATCAGTCCCAACCTGGGTCCCCTGAACACTGAAGCTTTCTTT. The chain employs TRBV10-3 and TRBJ1-1; D not certain. Germline V CDR1 and CDR2: ENHRY, SYGVKD. V shed 5 bases and J shed 0 bases, with 16 bases lying between them. The CDR3 length is 16 residues.

The sample holds one count of this clone. The rearrangement uses TRBV13 and TRBJ2-7; D is unclear. The V and J ends lost 4 bases and 3 bases respectively, with 19 bases between them. CDR1 is PRHDT, CDR2 FYEKMQ, per germline (reference sequence). The CDR3 has 16 residues. CDR3 protein: CASSSLTDQNLYEQYF. DNA of the CDR3: TGTGCCAGCAGCTCCCTAACAGACCAGAATCTCTACGAGCAGTACTTC.

The chain joins TRBV7-9 to TRBJ2-7; 7 nucleotides agree with TRBD1. The V segment lost 5 bases and the J segment 2 bases; nucleotides outside the gene matches: 9. The CDR3 runs 15 residues. Germline values: CDR1 SEHNR, CDR2 FQNEAQ (reference sequence). CDR3 in amino acids: CASSAPGQSTYEQYF. The CDR3 DNA follows: TGTGCCAGCAGCGCCCCGGGACAGAGTACCTACGAGCAGTACTTC. The entire variable domain, with the rest obtained from reference TRBV7-9 and TRBJ2-7, is as follows: DTGVSQNPRHKITKRGQNVTFRCDPISEHNRLYWYRQTLGQGPEFLTYFQNEAQLEKSRLLSDRFSAERPKGSFSTLEIQRTEQGDSAMYLCASSAPGQSTYEQYFGPGTRLTVT.

As for this clone: A junction end diverges from the germline sequence, so it may reflect a read error. The V and J genes are TRBV5-5 and TRBJ1-6; D call uncertain. Germline V gene lookup returns CDR1 SGHKS and CDR2 YYEKEE (reference sequence). This CDR3 region has 15 residues. CDR3 DNA sequence: TGTGCCAGCAGATTGGCGCGAACAGACTATTCACCCCTCCACTTT. Translating gives CASRLARTDYSPLHF.

The chain links TRBV11-1 to TRBJ2-1; a weak D match, TRBD2 (6 bases). From germline, CDR1 is SGHAT and CDR2 FQDESV (reference sequence). The V end was cut by 5 bases, the J end by 0 bases, with 14 bases between. This CDR3 is built from 16 residues. The CDR3 loop reads CASSPQGGSSYNEQFF. The CDR3 DNA reads TGTGCCAGCAGCCCACAAGGAGGGAGCTCCTACAATGAGCAGTTCTTC.

This chain uses TRBV5-5 with TRBJ2-2; the D is unclear. Germline V lookup: CDR1 SGHKS, CDR2 YYEKEE (reference sequence). The CDR3 has 11 amino acids. V lost 6 bases and J 7 bases, leaving 7 bases between the germline ends. The CDR3 nucleotides are TGTGCCAGCACCCCCGGCGGGGAGCTGTTTTTT. Its protein product is CASTPGGELFF.

This clone occurred once. V is TRBV11-3 and J is TRBJ2-1; 9 bases agree with TRBD1. The length of the CDR3 is 15 residues. Losses at the gene ends were 3 bases for V and 4 bases for J; bases not matched to a gene: 4. Germline V CDR1 and CDR2: SGHNT, YENEEA. CDR3 protein: CASSLGDRAYNEQFF. In DNA, the CDR3 is TGTGCCAGCAGCTTGGGGGACAGGGCATACAATGAGCAGTTCTTC.

This clone was counted only a few times. V and J are TRBV21-1 and TRBJ2-3; the tabulated D call, TRBD2, remains unverified against the DNA. TRBV21-1 is termed a pseudogene. The CDR3 totals 17 residues. CDR3 amino acids: CASSPLGLNGSTDTQYF. CDR3 nucleotides: TGTGCCAGCAGCCCCCTCGGACTTAACGGCTCCACAGATACGCAGTATTTT.

By sample fraction, this clone is medium-sized. The chain employs TRBV30 and TRBJ1-2; the match to TRBD1 covers 10 bases. J was trimmed by 6 bases and V by 4 bases; bases with no gene match: 11. The CDR3 is made up of 15 amino acids. Germline values: CDR1 GTSNPN, CDR2 SVGIG (reference sequence). As DNA, the CDR3 is TGTGCCTGGAAACTGAAGACAGGGGGCGCGGATGGCTACACCTTC. Residues: CAWKLKTGGADGYTF.

This clone has just one count. The V and J genes are TRBV28 and TRBJ2-7; D remains unclear. CDR3 size: 12 residues. V lost 7 bases, J lost 0 bases, and 7 bases lay in between. Per the germline V gene, CDR1 is MDHEN and CDR2 is SYDVKM. This CDR3 reads CASKGSSYEQYF. The DNA of the CDR3 is TGTGCCAGCAAGGGCAGCTCCTACGAGCAGTACTTC.

The gene calls are TRBV27 and TRBJ1-1; D is ambiguous. CDR1 MNHEY and CDR2 SMNVEV come from the germline V gene (reference sequence). Deletions cut 3 bases from V and 2 bases from J, with 16 bases between. The CDR3 sequence is 16 residues long. CDR3 residues: CASSFGYVGRNTEAFF. The CDR3 nucleotides read TGTGCCAGCAGTTTCGGCTATGTGGGAAGAAACACTGAAGCTTTCTTT.

The rearrangement links TRBV7-6 to TRBJ2-2, with D possibly TRBD1 on 6 matching bases. V dropped 10 bases and J dropped 3 bases, with 12 bases sitting between them. The CDR3 is 13 amino acids. CDR1 is SGHVS, CDR2 FNYEAQ, per germline. The CDR3 loop reads CAIQGLDTGELFF. CDR3 nucleotides: TGTGCCATACAGGGATTGGACACCGGGGAGCTGTTTTTT.

The chain's CDR3 is CASSLGTYEQYF. As DNA, the CDR3 is TGTGCCAGCAGCTTAGGGACCTACGAGCAGTACTTC. The chain has TRBV7-9 and TRBJ2-7; D ambiguous. The CDR3 extends over 12 amino acids. Trimming removed 1 base from V and 2 bases from J, with 3 bases in between. Germline lookup yields CDR1 SEHNR and CDR2 FQNEAQ (reference sequence).

This clone was recorded once. The J gene is TRBJ1-1, the V gene TRBV7-8; D unclear. This CDR3 has 13 residues. Germline V gene lookup returns CDR1 SGHVS and CDR2 FQNEAQ. Trimming left V 1 base short and J 8 bases short, with 11 bases between. As DNA, the CDR3 is TGTGCCAGCAGCTTAGGATCCCAGGTAGAAGCTTTCTTT. The encoded protein is CASSLGSQVEAFF. The full variable domain, rest sourced from reference TRBV7-8 and TRBJ1-1, is GAGVSQSPRYKVAKRGQDVALRCDPISGHVSLFWYQQALGQGPEFLTYFQNEAQLDKSGLPSDRFFAERPEGSVSTLKIQRTQQEDSAVYLCASSLGSQVEAFFGQGTRLTVV.